These T cell receptor beta chains were read from a single sample in a study of technical replicates of blood from a few donors. Profiling relied on immunoSEQ multiplex PCR, and the TCRdb table lists in-frame clones only, not all of them. The sample holds 65,000 to 85,000 clones, 98% seen once. The sequenced sample was T cells isolated from PBMCs. Every receptor here comes from a human donor in good health. The conserved cysteine and the conserved F or W are not part of the CDR3 here.

v_call	j_call	cdr3_aa
TRBV10-3	TRBJ2-1	AISGDSMIYNEQF
TRBV5-5	TRBJ2-1	ASSWGQVRPYNEQF
TRBV27	TRBJ2-2	ASRLAGGGELF
TRBV5-1	TRBJ1-3	ASSRTGGSEGNTIY
TRBV7-7	TRBJ2-5	ASSLAGTEETQY
TRBV19	TRBJ2-3	ASSDRTSGTSTDTQY
TRBV7-9	TRBJ2-7	ASSSMDFYEQY
TRBV2	TRBJ2-2	ASSERARMGTGELF
TRBV5-1	TRBJ1-2	ASSNDRVRGYT
TRBV6-1	TRBJ2-1	ASSEVGSAVFYNEQF
TRBV11-3	TRBJ2-3	ASGQTTDTQY
TRBV5-1	TRBJ2-5	ASSPLGSFQETQY
TRBV10-1	TRBJ2-1	ASGLAGVNEQF
TRBV6-1	TRBJ1-4	ASSGTGGQKKLF
TRBV2	TRBJ2-7	ASRAEPYEQY
TRBV4-1	TRBJ2-7	ASSQGLAGAYEQY
TRBV6-1	TRBJ1-1	ASSPSLNTEAF
TRBV6-5	TRBJ1-1	ASSKNRYTEAF
TRBV27	TRBJ2-7	ASSFSGNEQY
TRBV6-1	TRBJ1-5	ASSESLDRYSNQPQH
TRBV5-1	TRBJ2-7	ASSLPDRASEQY
TRBV4-1	TRBJ2-1	ASSQDGGNEQF
TRBV9	TRBJ1-1	ASSLSAGGITEAF
TRBV7-9	TRBJ2-2	ASSLELAGGELF
TRBV20-1	TRBJ2-1	SALTYNEQF
TRBV5-1	TRBJ1-1	ASSWLGQGNTEAF
TRBV9	TRBJ2-7	ASSVAGGGYEQY
TRBV7-2	TRBJ1-2	ASSRLTPDNYT
TRBV29-1	TRBJ2-3	SVDVRRAGVSDTQY
TRBV7-7	TRBJ2-1	ASSSFRGTEQF
TRBV25-1	TRBJ2-1	ASSDLAGGPSYNEQF
TRBV11-2	TRBJ1-5	ASSPSGSDRRNQPQH
TRBV28	TRBJ2-3	ASNWQTSPILYTQY
TRBV6-1	TRBJ2-4	ASSEVGAKNIQY
TRBV25-1	TRBJ2-5	ASSAERGGPETQY